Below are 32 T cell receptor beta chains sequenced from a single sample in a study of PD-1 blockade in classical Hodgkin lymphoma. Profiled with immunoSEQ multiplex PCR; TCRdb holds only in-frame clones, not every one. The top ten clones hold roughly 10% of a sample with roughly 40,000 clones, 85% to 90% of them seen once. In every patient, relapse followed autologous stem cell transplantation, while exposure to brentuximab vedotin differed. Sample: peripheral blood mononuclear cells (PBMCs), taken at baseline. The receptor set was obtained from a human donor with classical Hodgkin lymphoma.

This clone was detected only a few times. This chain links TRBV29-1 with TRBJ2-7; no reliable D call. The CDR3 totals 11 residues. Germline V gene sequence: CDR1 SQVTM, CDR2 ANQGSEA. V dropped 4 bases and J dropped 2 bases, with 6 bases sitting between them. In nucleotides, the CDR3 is TGCAGCGTTGGCCCAGCCTACGAGCAGTACTTC. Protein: CSVGPAYEQYF.

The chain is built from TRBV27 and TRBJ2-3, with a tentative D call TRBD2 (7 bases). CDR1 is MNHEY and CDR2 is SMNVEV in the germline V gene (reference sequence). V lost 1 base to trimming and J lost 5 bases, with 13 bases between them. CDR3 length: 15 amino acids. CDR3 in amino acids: CASSLWGGQLDTQYF. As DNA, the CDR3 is TGTGCCAGCAGTTTATGGGGGGGCCAGTTAGATACGCAGTATTTT.

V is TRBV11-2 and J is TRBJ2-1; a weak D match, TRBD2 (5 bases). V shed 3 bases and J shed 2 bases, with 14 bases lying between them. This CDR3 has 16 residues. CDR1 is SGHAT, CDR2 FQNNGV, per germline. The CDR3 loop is CASSLGAESTYNEQFF. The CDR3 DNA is TGTGCCAGCAGCTTGGGAGCGGAGTCCACCTACAATGAGCAGTTCTTC.

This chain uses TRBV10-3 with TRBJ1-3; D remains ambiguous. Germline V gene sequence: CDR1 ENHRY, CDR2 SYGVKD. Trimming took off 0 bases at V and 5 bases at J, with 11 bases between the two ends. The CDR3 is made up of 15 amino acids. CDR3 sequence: CAISESTQTRNTIYF. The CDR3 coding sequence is TGTGCCATCAGTGAGTCCACCCAGACGCGAAACACCATATATTTT.

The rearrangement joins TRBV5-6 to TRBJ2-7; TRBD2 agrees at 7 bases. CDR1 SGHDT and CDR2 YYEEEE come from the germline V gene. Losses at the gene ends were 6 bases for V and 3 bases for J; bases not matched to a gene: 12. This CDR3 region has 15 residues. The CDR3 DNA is TGTGCCAGCACCCCCTGGGGCGGGAGCTACTACGAGCAGTACTTC. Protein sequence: CASTPWGGSYYEQYF.

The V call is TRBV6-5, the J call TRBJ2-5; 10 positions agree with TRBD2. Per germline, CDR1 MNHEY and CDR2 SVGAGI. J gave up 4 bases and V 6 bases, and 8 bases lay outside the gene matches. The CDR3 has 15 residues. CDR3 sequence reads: CASRPIAGGRETQYF. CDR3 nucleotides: TGTGCCAGCAGACCGATAGCGGGGGGAAGAGAGACCCAGTACTTC.

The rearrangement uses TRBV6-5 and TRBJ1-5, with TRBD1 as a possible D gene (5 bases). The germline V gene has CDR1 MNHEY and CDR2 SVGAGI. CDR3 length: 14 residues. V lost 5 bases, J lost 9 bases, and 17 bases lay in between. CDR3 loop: CASSDVGPGRPQHF. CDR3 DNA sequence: TGTGCCAGCAGTGACGTGGGGCCAGGCAGGCCCCAGCATTTT.

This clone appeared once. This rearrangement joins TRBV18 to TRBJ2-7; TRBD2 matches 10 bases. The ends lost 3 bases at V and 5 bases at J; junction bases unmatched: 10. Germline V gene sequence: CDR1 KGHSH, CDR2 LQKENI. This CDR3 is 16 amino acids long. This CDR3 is CASSPRLAGRGHEQYF. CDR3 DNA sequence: TGTGCCAGCTCACCTCGACTAGCGGGTCGGGGACACGAGCAGTACTTC.

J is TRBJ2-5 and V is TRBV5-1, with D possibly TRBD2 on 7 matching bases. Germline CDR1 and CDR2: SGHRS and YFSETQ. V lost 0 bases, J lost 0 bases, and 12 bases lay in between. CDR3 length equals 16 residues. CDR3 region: CASSLAVGGDQETQYF. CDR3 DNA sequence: TGCGCCAGCAGCTTGGCGGTAGGGGGGGACCAAGAGACCCAGTACTTC.

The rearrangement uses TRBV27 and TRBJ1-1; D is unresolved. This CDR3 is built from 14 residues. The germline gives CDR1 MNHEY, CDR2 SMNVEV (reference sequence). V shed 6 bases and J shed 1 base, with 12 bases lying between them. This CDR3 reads CASRPWGSNTEAFF. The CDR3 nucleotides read TGTGCCAGCAGACCTTGGGGATCGAACACTGAAGCTTTCTTT.

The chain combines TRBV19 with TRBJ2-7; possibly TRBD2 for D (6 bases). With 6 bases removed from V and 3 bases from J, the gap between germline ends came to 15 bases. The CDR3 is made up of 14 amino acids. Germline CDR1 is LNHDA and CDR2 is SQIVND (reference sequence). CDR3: CASSPRGINYEQYF. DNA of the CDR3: TGTGCCAGTAGCCCCCGGGGGATAAACTACGAGCAGTACTTC.

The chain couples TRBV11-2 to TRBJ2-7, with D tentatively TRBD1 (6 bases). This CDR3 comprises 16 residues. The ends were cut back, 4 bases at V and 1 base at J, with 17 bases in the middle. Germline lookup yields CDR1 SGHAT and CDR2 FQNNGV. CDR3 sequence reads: CASSWTGGTGSYEQYF. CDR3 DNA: TGTGCCAGCAGCTGGACCGGAGGAACAGGGTCCTACGAGCAGTACTTC.

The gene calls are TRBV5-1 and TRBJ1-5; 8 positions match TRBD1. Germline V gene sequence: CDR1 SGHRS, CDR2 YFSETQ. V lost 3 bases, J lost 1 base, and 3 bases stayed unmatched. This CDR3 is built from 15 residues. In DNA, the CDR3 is TGCGCCAGCAGCTCAGGACAGGGAAGCAATCAGCCCCAGCATTTT. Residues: CASSSGQGSNQPQHF.

The CDR3 reads CASGGEGLAGVTGELFF. CDR3 coding DNA: TGTGCCAGCGGGGGTGAGGGACTAGCGGGAGTTACCGGGGAGCTGTTTTTT. This chain joins TRBV6-7 and TRBJ2-2; TRBD2 matches at 14 bases. TRBV6-7 is sorted into the ORF group, with uncertain function. The CDR3 consists of 17 residues. With 8 bases clipped from V and 5 bases from J, the junction kept 10 bases outside the gene matches.

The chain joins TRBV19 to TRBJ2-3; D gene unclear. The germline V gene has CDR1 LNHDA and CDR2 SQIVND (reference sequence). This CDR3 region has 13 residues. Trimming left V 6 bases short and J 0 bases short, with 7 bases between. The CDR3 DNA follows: TGTGCCAGTAGGGCCACGAGCACAGATACGCAGTATTTT. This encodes CASRATSTDTQYF.

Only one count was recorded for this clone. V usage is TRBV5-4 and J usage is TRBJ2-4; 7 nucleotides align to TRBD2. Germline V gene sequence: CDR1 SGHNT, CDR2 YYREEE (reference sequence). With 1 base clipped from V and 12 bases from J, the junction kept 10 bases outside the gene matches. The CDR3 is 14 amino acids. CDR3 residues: CASSLKGSGGGQYF. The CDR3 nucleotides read TGTGCCAGCAGCTTGAAGGGCTCCGGCGGGGGTCAGTACTTC. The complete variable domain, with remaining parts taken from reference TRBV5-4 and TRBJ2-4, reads ETGVTQSPTHLIKTRGQQVTLRCSSQSGHNTVSWYQQALGQGPQFIFQYYREEENGRGNFPPRFSGLQFPNYSSELNVNALELDDSALYLCASSLKGSGGGQYFGAGTRLSVL.

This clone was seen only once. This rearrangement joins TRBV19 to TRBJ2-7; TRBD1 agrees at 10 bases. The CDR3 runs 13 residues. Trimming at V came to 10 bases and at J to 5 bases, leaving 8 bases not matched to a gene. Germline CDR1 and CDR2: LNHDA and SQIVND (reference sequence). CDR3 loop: CATRDRGVHEQYF. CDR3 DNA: TGTGCCACAAGGGACAGGGGCGTCCACGAGCAGTACTTC.

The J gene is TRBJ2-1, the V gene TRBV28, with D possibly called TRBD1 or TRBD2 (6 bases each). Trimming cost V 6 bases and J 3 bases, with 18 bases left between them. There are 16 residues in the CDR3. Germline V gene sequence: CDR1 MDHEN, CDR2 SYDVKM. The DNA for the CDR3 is TGTGCCAGCAGCCCTTATTTGGGGGGCGGCTACAATGAGCAGTTCTTC. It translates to CASSPYLGGGYNEQFF.

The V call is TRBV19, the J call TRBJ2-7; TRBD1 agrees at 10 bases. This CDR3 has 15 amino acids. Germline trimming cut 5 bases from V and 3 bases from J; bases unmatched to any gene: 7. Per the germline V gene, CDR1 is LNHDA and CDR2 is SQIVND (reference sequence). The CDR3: CASSLPGQGYYEQYF. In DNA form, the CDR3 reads TGTGCCAGTAGTCTACCGGGACAGGGGTACTACGAGCAGTACTTC. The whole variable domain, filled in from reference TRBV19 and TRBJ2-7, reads DGGITQSPKYLFRKEGQNVTLSCEQNLNHDAMYWYRQDPGQGLRLIYYSQIVNDFQKGDIAEGYSVSREKKESFPLTVTSAQKNPTAFYLCASSLPGQGYYEQYFGPGTRLTVT.

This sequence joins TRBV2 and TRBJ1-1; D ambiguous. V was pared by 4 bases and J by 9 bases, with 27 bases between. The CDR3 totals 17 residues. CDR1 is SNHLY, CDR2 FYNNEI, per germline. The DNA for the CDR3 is TGTGCCAGCAGTGTGTCGGTGGATGGCCTTTTGACCAGGCAAGCTTTCTTT. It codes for CASSVSVDGLLTRQAFF.

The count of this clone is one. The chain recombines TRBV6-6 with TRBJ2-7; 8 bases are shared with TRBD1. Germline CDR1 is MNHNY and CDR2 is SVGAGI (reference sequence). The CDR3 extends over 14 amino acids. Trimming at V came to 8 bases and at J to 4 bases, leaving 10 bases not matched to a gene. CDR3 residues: CASGRTGTEYEQYF. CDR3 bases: TGTGCCAGCGGGAGGACAGGGACCGAGTACGAGCAGTACTTC.

The CDR3 bases are TGTGCCAGCAGTACAACAGCCAGGGGATGGGGGGCCTACGAGCAGTACTTC. Its protein product is CASSTTARGWGAYEQYF. The chain joins TRBV7-9 to TRBJ2-7; tentatively, D is TRBD1 or TRBD2 (6 bases each). The CDR3 is 17 amino acids. The V gene lost 6 bases and the J gene lost 2 bases, with 23 bases spanning the gap. Germline loops: CDR1 SEHNR, CDR2 FQNEAQ (reference sequence).

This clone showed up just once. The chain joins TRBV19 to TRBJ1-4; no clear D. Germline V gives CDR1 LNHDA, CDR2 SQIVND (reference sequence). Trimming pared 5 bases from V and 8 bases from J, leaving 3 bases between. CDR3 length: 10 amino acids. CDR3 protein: CASSSEKLFF. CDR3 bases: TGTGCCAGTAGTTCGGAAAAACTGTTTTTT.

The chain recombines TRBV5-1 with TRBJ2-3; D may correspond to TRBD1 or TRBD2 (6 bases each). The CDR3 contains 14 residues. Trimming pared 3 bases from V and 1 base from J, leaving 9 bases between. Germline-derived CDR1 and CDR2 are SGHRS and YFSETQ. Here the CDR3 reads CASSWGAGTDTQYF. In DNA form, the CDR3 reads TGCGCCAGCAGCTGGGGGGCAGGCACAGATACGCAGTATTTT.

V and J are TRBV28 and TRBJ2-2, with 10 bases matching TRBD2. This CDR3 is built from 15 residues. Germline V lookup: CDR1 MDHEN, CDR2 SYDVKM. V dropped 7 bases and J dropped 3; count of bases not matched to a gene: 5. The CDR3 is CASILSGGDTGELFF. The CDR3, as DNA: TGTGCCAGCATCCTGAGCGGGGGGGACACCGGGGAGCTGTTTTTT.

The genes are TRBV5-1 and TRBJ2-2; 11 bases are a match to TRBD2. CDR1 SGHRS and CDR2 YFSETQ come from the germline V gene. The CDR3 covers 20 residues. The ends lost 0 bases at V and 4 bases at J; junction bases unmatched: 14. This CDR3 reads CASSLALGLAGASSTGELFF. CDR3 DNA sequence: TGCGCCAGCAGCTTGGCCCTCGGACTAGCGGGTGCCTCTTCCACCGGGGAGCTGTTTTTT.

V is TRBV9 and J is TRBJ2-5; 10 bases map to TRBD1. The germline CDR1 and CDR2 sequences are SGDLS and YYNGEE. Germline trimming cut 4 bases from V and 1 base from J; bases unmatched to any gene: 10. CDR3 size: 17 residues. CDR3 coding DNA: TGTGCCAGCAGCCCCCCGTTCGGGACAGGGGTCCAAGAGACCCAGTACTTC. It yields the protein CASSPPFGTGVQETQYF.

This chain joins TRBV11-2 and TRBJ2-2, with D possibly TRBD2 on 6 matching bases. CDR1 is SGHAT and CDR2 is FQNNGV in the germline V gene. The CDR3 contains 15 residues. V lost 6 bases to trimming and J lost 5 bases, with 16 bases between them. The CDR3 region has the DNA TGTGCCAGCAGGGTCCCCGGGAGCGGGACCGGGGAGCTGTTTTTT. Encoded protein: CASRVPGSGTGELFF.

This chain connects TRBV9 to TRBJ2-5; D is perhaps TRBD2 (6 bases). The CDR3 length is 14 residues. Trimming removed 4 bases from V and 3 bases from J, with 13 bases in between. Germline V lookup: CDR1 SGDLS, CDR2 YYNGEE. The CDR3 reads CASSSMWGEETQYF. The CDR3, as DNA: TGTGCCAGCAGCTCCATGTGGGGGGAAGAGACCCAGTACTTC.

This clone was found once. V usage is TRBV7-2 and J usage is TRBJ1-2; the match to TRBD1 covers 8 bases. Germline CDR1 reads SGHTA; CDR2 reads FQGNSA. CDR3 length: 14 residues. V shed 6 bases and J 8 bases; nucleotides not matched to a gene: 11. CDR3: CASRPVQGAGGYTF. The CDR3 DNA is TGTGCCAGCAGACCAGTTCAGGGGGCGGGAGGCTACACCTTC.

The CDR3 is CASSQALGGRWTGELFF. For the CDR3, the DNA is TGTGCCAGCAGCCAGGCCCTGGGCGGGAGGTGGACCGGGGAGCTGTTTTTT. The J gene is TRBJ2-2, the V gene TRBV4-2; 8 bases line up with TRBD2. Germline-derived CDR1 and CDR2 are LGHNA and YNFKEQ. V trimming: 3 bases; J trimming: 5 bases; junction bases outside the gene matches: 11. The length of the CDR3 is 17 residues.

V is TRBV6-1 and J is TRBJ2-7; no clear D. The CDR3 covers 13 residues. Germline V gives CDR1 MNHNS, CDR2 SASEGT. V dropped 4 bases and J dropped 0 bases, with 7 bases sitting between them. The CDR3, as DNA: TGTGCCAGCAGTGTGGACGGCTCCTACGAGCAGTACTTC. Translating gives CASSVDGSYEQYF.